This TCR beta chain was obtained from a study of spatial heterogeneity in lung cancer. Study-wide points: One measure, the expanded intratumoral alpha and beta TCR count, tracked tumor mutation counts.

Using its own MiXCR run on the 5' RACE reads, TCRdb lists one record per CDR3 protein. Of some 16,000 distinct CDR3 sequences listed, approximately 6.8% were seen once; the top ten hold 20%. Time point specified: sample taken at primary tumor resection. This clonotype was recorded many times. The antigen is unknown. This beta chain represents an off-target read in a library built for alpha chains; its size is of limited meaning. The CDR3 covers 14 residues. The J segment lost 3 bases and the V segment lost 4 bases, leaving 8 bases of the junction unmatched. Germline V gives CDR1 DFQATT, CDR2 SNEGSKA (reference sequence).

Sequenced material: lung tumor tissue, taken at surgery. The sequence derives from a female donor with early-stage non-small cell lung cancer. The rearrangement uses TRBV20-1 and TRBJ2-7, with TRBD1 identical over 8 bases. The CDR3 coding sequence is TGCAGTGCTACCGGGACCGGGACAGGCTACGAGCAGTACTTC. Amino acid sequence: CSATGTGTGYEQYF.